The source of this T cell receptor (beta chain) is a study of long-term antiretroviral therapy in people with HIV. The germline gives CDR1 LNHNV, CDR2 YYDKDF (reference sequence). V was shortened by 1 base and J by 0 bases, with 7 bases between the two germline ends. This CDR3 has 15 residues. It was version v3.0 of the immunoSEQ assay that was run at survey level. Profiling relied on immunoSEQ multiplex PCR, and the TCRdb table lists in-frame clones only, not all of them. Among some 31,000 clones listed, roughly 85% were seen once. This rearrangement joins TRBV15 to TRBJ2-1; a weak D match, TRBD2 (5 bases). The receptor was isolated from a man aged 18 to 29 with HIV. This sample comprised unsorted PBMCs, obtained 1.1 years after starting antiretroviral therapy. CDR3 sequence reads: CATSRAGSSYNEQFF. The CDR3 DNA sequence: TGTGCCACCAGCAGAGCTGGGAGCTCCTACAATGAGCAGTTCTTC.